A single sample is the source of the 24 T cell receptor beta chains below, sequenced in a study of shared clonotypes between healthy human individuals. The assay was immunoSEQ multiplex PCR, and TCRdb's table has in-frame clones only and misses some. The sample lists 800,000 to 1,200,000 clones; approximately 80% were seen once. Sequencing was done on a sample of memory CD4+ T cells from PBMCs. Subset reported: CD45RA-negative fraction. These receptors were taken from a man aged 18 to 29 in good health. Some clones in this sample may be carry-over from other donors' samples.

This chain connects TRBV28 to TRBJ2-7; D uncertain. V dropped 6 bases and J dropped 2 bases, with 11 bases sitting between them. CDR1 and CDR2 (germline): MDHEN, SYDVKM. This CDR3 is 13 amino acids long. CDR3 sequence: CASRPTDTYEQYF. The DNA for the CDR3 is TGTGCCAGCAGGCCGACCGATACCTACGAGCAGTACTTC.

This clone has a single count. The CDR3 reads CASSLDGGVANEQFF. CDR3 nucleotide sequence: TGCGCCAGCAGCTTGGACGGGGGAGTAGCCAATGAGCAGTTCTTC. The V and J genes are TRBV5-1 and TRBJ2-1, with D possibly matching TRBD2 (6 bases). With 0 bases removed from V and 6 bases from J, the gap between germline ends came to 13 bases. The CDR3 runs to 15 residues. CDR1 SGHRS and CDR2 YFSETQ come from the germline V gene. Full variable domain (remainder filled in from reference TRBV5-1 and TRBJ2-1): KAGVTQTPRYLIKTRGQQVTLSCSPISGHRSVSWYQQTPGQGLQFLFEYFSETQRNKGNFPGRFSGRQFSNSRSEMNVSTLELGDSALYLCASSLDGGVANEQFFGPGTRLTVL.

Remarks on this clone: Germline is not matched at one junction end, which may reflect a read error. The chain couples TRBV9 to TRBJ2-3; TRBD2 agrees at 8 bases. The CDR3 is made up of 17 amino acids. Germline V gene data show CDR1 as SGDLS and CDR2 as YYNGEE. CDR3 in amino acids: CARSVSGGSGGTNTQYF. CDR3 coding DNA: TGTGCCCGCAGCGTATCGGGGGGGAGCGGGGGCACGAATACGCAGTATTTT.

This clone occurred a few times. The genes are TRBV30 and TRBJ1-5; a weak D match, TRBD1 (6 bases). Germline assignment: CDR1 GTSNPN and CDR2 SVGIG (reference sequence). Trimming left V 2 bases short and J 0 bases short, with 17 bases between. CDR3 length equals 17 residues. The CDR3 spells CAWSKGTLLYSNQPQHF. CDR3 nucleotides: TGTGCCTGGAGTAAAGGGACACTACTTTATAGCAATCAGCCCCAGCATTTT.

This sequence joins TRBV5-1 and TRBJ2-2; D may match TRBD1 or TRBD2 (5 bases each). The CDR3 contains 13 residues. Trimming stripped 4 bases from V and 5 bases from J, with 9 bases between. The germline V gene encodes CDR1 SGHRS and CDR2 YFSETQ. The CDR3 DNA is TGCGCCAGCAGCAGGGGAGAGACCGGGGAGCTGTTTTTT. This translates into CASSRGETGELFF. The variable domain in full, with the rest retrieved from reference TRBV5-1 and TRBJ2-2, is KAGVTQTPRYLIKTRGQQVTLSCSPISGHRSVSWYQQTPGQGLQFLFEYFSETQRNKGNFPGRFSGRQFSNSRSEMNVSTLELGDSALYLCASSRGETGELFFGEGSRLTVL.

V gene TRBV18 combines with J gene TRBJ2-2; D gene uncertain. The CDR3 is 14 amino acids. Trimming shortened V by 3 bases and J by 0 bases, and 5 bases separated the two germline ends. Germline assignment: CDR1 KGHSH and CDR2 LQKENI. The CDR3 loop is CASSPIANTGELFF. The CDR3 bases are TGTGCCAGCTCACCTATCGCGAACACCGGGGAGCTGTTTTTT.

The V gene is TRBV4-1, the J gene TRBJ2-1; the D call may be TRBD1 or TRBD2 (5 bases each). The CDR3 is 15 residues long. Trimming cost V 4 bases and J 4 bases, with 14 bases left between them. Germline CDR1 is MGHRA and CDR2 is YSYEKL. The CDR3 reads CASSPRDPDYNEQFF. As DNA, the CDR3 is TGCGCCAGCAGCCCTCGGGACCCCGATTACAATGAGCAGTTCTTC.

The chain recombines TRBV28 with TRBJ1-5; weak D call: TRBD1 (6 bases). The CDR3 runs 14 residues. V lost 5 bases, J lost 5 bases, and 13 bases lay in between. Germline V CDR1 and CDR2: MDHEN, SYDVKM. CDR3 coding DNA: TGTGCCAGCAGTCGTCGGACAGCCCATCAGCCCCAGCATTTT. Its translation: CASSRRTAHQPQHF.

The CDR3 DNA is TGTGCCAGTAGAAAGACAGGGGGCGGAGAGACCCAGTACTTC. It specifies CASRKTGGGETQYF. The V gene is TRBV19, the J gene TRBJ2-5, with TRBD1 identical over 10 bases. CDR3 length: 14 amino acids. With V trimmed by 6 bases and J by 4 bases, 5 bases remained unmatched. Germline assignment: CDR1 LNHDA and CDR2 SQIVND (reference sequence).

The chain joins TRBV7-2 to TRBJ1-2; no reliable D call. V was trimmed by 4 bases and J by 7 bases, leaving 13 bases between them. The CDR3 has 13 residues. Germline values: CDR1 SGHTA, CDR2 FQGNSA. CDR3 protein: CASSSDGSVGYTF. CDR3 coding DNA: TGTGCCAGCAGCTCGGACGGATCCGTTGGCTACACCTTC.

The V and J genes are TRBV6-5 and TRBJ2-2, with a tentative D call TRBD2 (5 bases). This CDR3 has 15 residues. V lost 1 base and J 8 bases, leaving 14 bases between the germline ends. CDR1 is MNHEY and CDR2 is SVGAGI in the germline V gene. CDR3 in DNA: TGTGCCAGCAGTTACTTGGCGGGTTCGAGAGGGGAGCTGTTTTTT. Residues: CASSYLAGSRGELFF.

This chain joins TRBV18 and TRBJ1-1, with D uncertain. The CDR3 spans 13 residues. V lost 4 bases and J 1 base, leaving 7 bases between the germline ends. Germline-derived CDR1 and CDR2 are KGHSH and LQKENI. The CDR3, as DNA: TGTGCCAGCTCACACGGTTCGAACACTGAAGCTTTCTTT. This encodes CASSHGSNTEAFF.

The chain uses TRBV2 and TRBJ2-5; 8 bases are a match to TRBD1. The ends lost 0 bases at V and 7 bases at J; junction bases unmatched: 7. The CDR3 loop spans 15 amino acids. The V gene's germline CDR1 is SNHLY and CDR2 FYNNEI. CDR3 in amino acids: CASSEARGRVGTQYF. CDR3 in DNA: TGTGCCAGCAGTGAAGCCAGGGGGCGGGTGGGGACCCAGTACTTC. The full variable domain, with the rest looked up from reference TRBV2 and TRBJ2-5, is EPEVTQTPSHQVTQMGQEVILRCVPISNHLYFYWYRQILGQKVEFLVSFYNNEISEKSEIFDDQFSVERPDGSNFTLKIRSTKLEDSAMYFCASSEARGRVGTQYFGPGTRLLVL.

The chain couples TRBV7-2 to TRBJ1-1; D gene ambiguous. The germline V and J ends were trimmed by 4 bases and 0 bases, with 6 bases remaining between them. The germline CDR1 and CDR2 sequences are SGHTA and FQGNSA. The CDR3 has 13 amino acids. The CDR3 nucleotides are TGTGCCAGCAGCTCGATAATGAACACTGAAGCTTTCTTT. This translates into CASSSIMNTEAFF.

The DNA of the CDR3 is TGTGCCAGCGCCGCAGAATTACAGCGGGGAAACAATGAGCAGTTCTTC. It is translated as CASAAELQRGNNEQFF. The chain combines TRBV18 with TRBJ2-1; 7 nucleotides match TRBD2. The V gene's germline CDR1 is KGHSH and CDR2 LQKENI. V lost 8 bases to trimming and J lost 5 bases; unmatched junction nucleotides: 15. The CDR3 totals 16 residues.

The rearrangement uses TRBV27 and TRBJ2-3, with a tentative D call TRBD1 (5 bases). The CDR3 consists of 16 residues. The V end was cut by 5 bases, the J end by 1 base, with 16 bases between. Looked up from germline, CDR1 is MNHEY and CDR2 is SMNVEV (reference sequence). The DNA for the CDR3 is TGTGCCAGCAGTCCCCTCCAGGGATCCGGCACAGATACGCAGTATTTT. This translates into CASSPLQGSGTDTQYF.

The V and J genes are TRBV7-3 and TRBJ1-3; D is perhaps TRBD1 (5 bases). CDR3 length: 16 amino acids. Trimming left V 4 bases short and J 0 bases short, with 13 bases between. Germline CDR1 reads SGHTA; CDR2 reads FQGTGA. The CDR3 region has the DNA TGTGCCAGCAGCTGGAGGGGCAGGGTCTCTGGAAACACCATATATTTT. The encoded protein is CASSWRGRVSGNTIYF.

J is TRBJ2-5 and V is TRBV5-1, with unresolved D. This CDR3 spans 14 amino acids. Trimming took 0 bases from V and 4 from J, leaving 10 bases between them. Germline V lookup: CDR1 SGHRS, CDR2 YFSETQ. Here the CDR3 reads CASSLEQVGETQYF. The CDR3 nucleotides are TGCGCCAGCAGCTTGGAGCAGGTAGGAGAGACCCAGTACTTC.

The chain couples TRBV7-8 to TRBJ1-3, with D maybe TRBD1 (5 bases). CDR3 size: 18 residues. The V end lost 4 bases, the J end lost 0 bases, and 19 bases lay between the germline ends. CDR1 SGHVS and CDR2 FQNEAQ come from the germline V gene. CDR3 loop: CASSSHGGRAFSGNTIYF. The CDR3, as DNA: TGTGCCAGCAGCTCACATGGTGGCAGGGCCTTCTCTGGAAACACCATATATTTT.

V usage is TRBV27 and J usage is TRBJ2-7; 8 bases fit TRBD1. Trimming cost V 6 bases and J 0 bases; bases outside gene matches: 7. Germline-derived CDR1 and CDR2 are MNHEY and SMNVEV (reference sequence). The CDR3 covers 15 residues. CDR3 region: CASRQYRGSSYEQYF. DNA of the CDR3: TGTGCCAGCAGACAATACAGGGGGAGCTCCTACGAGCAGTACTTC.

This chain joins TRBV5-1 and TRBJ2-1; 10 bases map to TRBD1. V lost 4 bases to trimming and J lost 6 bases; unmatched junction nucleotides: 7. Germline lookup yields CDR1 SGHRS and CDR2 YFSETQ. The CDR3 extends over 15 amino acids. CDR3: CASSPWDRGGNEQFF. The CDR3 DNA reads TGCGCCAGCAGCCCTTGGGACAGGGGAGGCAATGAGCAGTTCTTC.

In nucleotides, the CDR3 is TGTGCCAGCAGCTTGAACCTTGCAACTAATGAAAAACTGTTTTTT. Translation gives CASSLNLATNEKLFF. The chain carries TRBV7-9 and TRBJ1-4; D gene unclear. Between the trimmed V and J ends, which lost 3 bases and 0 bases, there was a span of 8 bases. The CDR3 is made up of 15 amino acids. Germline loops: CDR1 SEHNR, CDR2 FQNEAQ (reference sequence).

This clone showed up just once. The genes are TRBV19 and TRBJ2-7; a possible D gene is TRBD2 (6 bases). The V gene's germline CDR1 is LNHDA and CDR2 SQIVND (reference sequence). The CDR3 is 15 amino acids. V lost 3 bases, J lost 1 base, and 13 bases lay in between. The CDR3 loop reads CASSMRGWKSYEQYF. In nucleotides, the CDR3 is TGTGCCAGTAGTATGCGGGGATGGAAATCCTACGAGCAGTACTTC.

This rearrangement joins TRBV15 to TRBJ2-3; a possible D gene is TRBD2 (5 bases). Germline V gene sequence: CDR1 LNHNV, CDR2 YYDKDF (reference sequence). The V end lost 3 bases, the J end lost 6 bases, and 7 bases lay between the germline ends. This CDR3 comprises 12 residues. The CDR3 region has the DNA TGTGCCACCAGCAGGCGGGCCGATACGCAGTATTTT. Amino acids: CATSRRADTQYF.